This T cell receptor (beta chain) originates from a study of OX40 agonist ivuxolimab in advanced cancers. As for the study more broadly: Ivuxolimab was a fully human IgG2 agonistic monoclonal antibody targeting the costimulatory receptor OX40 (CD134). The monotherapy dose-escalation portion (N of about 49 patients) of the phase I ivuxolimab trial is reported in the paper. Peripheral TCRbeta sequencing aimed to test whether ivuxolimab altered TCR sequence diversity and caused clonal T-cell expansion. In the dose-escalation cohort, 65% to 90% of patients were male, and the mean age was around 60 years, with a range of about 20 to 90. Three dose-escalation patients achieved partial responses, one with hepatocellular carcinoma and two with cutaneous melanoma. Patients were allowed to have had prior anti-PD-1, anti-PD-L1 or anti-CTLA-4 therapy, and around two fifths of the dose-escalation patients had been treated with checkpoint inhibitors. Intravenous ivuxolimab was administered to patients every 2 weeks at six dose levels: 0.01, 0.1, 0.3, 1.5, 3 and 10 mg/kg. Of the approximately 54 dose-escalation patients, hepatocellular carcinoma was present in around 19, melanoma in about 15, renal cell carcinoma in 9 and head and neck cancer in 9.

Note on this clone: Its antigen specificity is not known. No base quality information exists; no much larger clone differs at one position.

Patients with autoimmune disease history or receiving systemic immunosuppression were excluded from the trial. Peripheral blood for TCR sequencing was collected from all dose cohorts at baseline, on cycle 4 day 1, and on cycle 7 day 1. Samples came from an open-label, multicenter, first-in-human phase I dose-escalation trial of ivuxolimab. Adults with locally advanced or metastatic head and neck squamous cell, hepatocellular, melanoma or renal cell carcinoma were enrolled in the trial. Before TCR sequencing, CD4+ T cells and CD8+ T cells from peripheral blood were sorted into separate populations. The study at large found these results: Low levels of normalized T-cell clonal expansion were also shown by some nonresponding patients. After ivuxolimab, expanded clones were on average more numerous among CD8+ T cells than among CD4+ T cells. At doses of 0.1 to 3.0 mg/kg, clonal expansion of both CD4+ and CD8+ T cells in blood was seen between baseline and week 6. Partial responders in the 0.1-3.0 mg/kg groups had among the lowest normalized peripheral clonal expansion, especially among CD8+ T cells. The antigen specificity of the peripheral T cells that underwent clonal expansion was not determined.

For sequencing of the TCRbeta CDR3 region, genomic DNA was extracted from the sorted cells. TCRbeta CDR3 regions were sequenced using the immunoSEQ Assay. TCRdb stores this immuneACCESS table with in-frame sequences only. Part of the clones is absent; in the studies checked, under half of the shortfall reflects unresolved V genes, and no reason is known for the rest. The sample has some 100,000 clones on record, 91% of them singletons. The ten largest make up about 0.81% of the sample. The receptor was derived from an adult with an advanced solid tumor such as melanoma, head and neck, liver or kidney cancer. The sequencing here drew on CD4+ or CD8+ T cells sorted from blood, taken in a trial of the OX40 agonist ivuxolimab.

The DNA is TGTGCCAGCAGCTTAGACGGGTCGGGCACAGATACGCAGTATTTT. Its coded protein is CASSLDGSGTDTQYF. The rearrangement combines TRBV7-2 with TRBJ2-3; the D gene lacks a confident call. Per the germline V gene, SGHTA is the CDR1 and FQGNSA is the CDR2. Counted from cysteine to phenylalanine, this CDR3 has 15 amino acids. Only CDR3 DNA remains: 45 bases, in frame from the first base. V loses 1 base, J loses 1 base, and the germline ends lie 9 bases apart.